These 6 T cell receptor beta chains originate from one sample sequenced in a study of PD-1 blockade in classical Hodgkin lymphoma. Sequencing was performed with immunoSEQ multiplex PCR; in TCRdb, only in-frame clones are kept and a portion is missing. The top ten hold under 5% of the sample, which has about 47,000 clones, roughly 93% seen once. Time point reported: newly diagnosed, previously untreated cHL patient sample. The sequencing sample was made of peripheral blood mononuclear cells (PBMCs). The source is a human donor with classical Hodgkin lymphoma.

The rearrangement links TRBV5-6 to TRBJ2-3, with TRBD2 as a possible D gene (7 bases). This CDR3 is built from 14 residues. Per the germline V gene, CDR1 is SGHDT and CDR2 is YYEEEE. The V end lost 2 bases, the J end lost 4 bases, and 11 bases lay between the germline ends. In DNA form, the CDR3 reads TGTGCCAGCAGCTTACCGGGGGGCGCAGATACGCAGTATTTT. This codes for CASSLPGGADTQYF.

This clone has only a few counts. This chain uses TRBV14 with TRBJ2-1; 8 nucleotides align to TRBD2. The germline CDR1 and CDR2 sequences are SGHDN and FVKESK. The CDR3 has 19 amino acids. J lost 0 bases, V lost 1 base, and 11 bases had no gene match. CDR3 loop: CASSQAVAGITGSYNEQFF. CDR3 bases: TGTGCCAGCAGCCAAGCGGTAGCGGGAATAACCGGCTCCTACAATGAGCAGTTCTTC. Supplemented by reference TRBV14 and TRBJ2-1, the full variable domain reads EAGVTQFPSHSVIEKGQTVTLRCDPISGHDNLYWYRRVMGKEIKFLLHFVKESKQDESGMPNNRFLAERTGGTYSTLKVQPAELEDSGVYFCASSQAVAGITGSYNEQFFGPGTRLTVL.

The rearrangement joins TRBV5-1 to TRBJ2-5, with D perhaps matching TRBD1 (6 bases). The V gene lost 1 base and the J gene lost 5 bases, with 15 bases spanning the gap. The length of the CDR3 is 15 residues. Germline V CDR1 and CDR2: SGHRS, YFSETQ. In DNA, the CDR3 is TGCGCCAGCAGCTTGCAACAGGGCAGTGGTGAGACCCAGTACTTC. This gives the protein CASSLQQGSGETQYF.

The rearrangement uses TRBV2 and TRBJ1-4; D is possibly TRBD1 (6 bases). Germline assignment: CDR1 SNHLY and CDR2 FYNNEI. The CDR3 is 16 residues long. V was pared by 6 bases and J by 5 bases, with 19 bases between. The CDR3 loop is CASRAGVIGVNEKLFF. The CDR3 nucleotides read TGTGCCAGCAGGGCAGGGGTGATCGGTGTAAATGAAAAACTGTTTTTT.

The chain is built from TRBV6-5 and TRBJ1-2; tentative D call: TRBD1 (6 bases). Germline V lookup: CDR1 MNHEY, CDR2 SVGAGI. V lost 0 bases and J 6 bases, leaving 8 bases between the germline ends. The CDR3 contains 13 residues. The CDR3 loop reads CASSYSEGDGYTF. The CDR3 nucleotides are TGTGCCAGCAGTTACTCGGAGGGGGATGGCTACACCTTC.

The chain employs TRBV15 and TRBJ2-5; TRBD1 or TRBD2 may be the D gene (5 bases each). Germline lookup yields CDR1 LNHNV and CDR2 YYDKDF (reference sequence). The CDR3 is made up of 14 amino acids. V lost 4 bases and J lost 1, with 10 bases in between. CDR3 protein: CATSTRGGQETQYF. The CDR3 coding sequence is TGTGCCACCAGCACCCGGGGCGGCCAAGAGACCCAGTACTTC.